This record concerns one T cell receptor beta chain sequence. The data are from a study of blood T cell repertoires in COVID-19. At the level of the study: COVID-19 samples, acute and convalescent, were from the United States, Italy and Spain. T cells, B-cell-depleted T cells, or PBMCs supplied cDNA or gDNA.

The CDR3 is 16 amino acids. Germline V gives CDR1 MNHEY, CDR2 SVGEGT. V lost 4 bases and J 3 bases, leaving 17 bases between the germline ends. In the authors' methods: It was from reference gene primer amplification that nucleated cell counts were estimated. Method: immunoSEQ multiplex PCR; TCRdb's copy keeps in-frame clones and lacks some. D and trimming were read from the DNA, whereas the V and J calls and clone size are those reported in that table. This table holds over 30,000 clones, 85% to 90% found once. The sequenced sample consisted of peripheral blood. The V and J genes are TRBV6-2 or TRBV6-3 and TRBJ2-3; D possibly corresponds to TRBD2 (5 bases). This clonotype was obtained from a woman aged 60-75 years with active COVID-19. The CDR3 DNA sequence: TGTGCCAGCAGTTCCTTCCAGCAGACGGGGACAGATACGCAGTATTTT. This codes for CASSSFQQTGTDTQYF.